This T cell receptor beta chain was observed in a study of T cell responses to AZD1222 COVID-19 vaccine (dated by TCRdb to the early 2020s). As for the study more broadly: AZD1222 recipients with second doses at about 4 weeks or about 12 weeks were pooled, because spike-specific TCR depth and breadth did not differ between schedules. TCR sequencing was performed for roughly 250 trial participants, of whom about 200 were given two doses of AZD1222 and roughly 25 were given two doses of MenACWY control vaccine. Trial participants were enrolled by age into subgroups of 18-55, 56-69 and 70-plus years, and roughly 150, 30 and 60 TCR-sequenced participants, respectively, were included in these subgroups. Study-level results and caveats: After two AZD1222 doses, spike-specific TCR breadth and depth were significantly higher than at day 0 and than in MenACWY recipients. In the small 56-69-year group, the increase in depth fell short of significance, most likely because of low power. Vaccine-associated CD4 TCRs spanned the whole spike protein, with dominant responses in regions 160-218 and 743-854. Conclusions about previously exposed vaccinees were limited because only six AZD1222 recipients were SARS-CoV-2 seropositive at baseline. Because no samples from the day 14 peak response were available, repertoires could be characterized only after the peak T cell response. Participants were mostly white British and included more females than males, and it was suggested by the authors that clonal diversity may have been underestimated. Reportedly, almost half of the unique spike-specific TCRs recognized epitopes lying outside the regions that are mutated in the B.1.351 and B.1.1.7 variants.

Worth noting for this clone: What this receptor recognizes is not known. There are no base qualities to consult, and no much larger clone falls within one base.

The CDR3 regions of human TCRbeta chains were analyzed by immunosequencing. The authors' analysis ran thus. TCRs in the repertoires were compared against a reference library of SARS-CoV-2-specific TCRs that had been generated with the MIRA antigen-specificity platform. Breadth meant the fraction of unique TCRs that were SARS-CoV-2-associated, whereas depth meant the fraction of total T cells that were SARS-CoV-2-associated. Using the MIRA data, each spike-specific TCR was assigned both to the spike region to which the TCR was reactive and to a CD4 or CD8 class. Log10-transformed breadth and depth values were compared by one-way ANOVA with Sidak's multiple comparisons tests. Here the immuneACCESS table is served through TCRdb, limited to in-frame sequences with V and J called. Missing clones are a known gap in these copies; in checked studies unresolved V genes cover under half, and the rest lacks a known reason. V, J and clone size are taken as reported in that table, and D and trimming were inferred from the DNA itself. The sample table lists 130,000 to 150,000 clones, roughly 89% of them with a count of one. Roughly 6% of the sample belongs to the ten largest clones.

CDR1 and CDR2 are drawn from the germline V gene (reference sequence): GTSNPN, SVGIG. The CDR3 starts with the cysteine, ends with the phenylalanine, and has 15 residues. CDR3 DNA is the only sequence kept; it has 45 bases, read in frame from the first base. The V end gives up 1 base and the J end 4 bases, leaving 6 bases in the junction not matched to a gene. Per the publication, the time point label means: baseline before first vaccination. Samples from vaccinated people were obtained from the UK trials COV001 and COV002, which included a single-blind randomized controlled phase 2/3 trial of AZD1222 (ChAdOx1 nCoV-19) in healthy adults. For TCRbeta chain sequencing, PBMC samples were collected from trial participants at day 0 and at day 28 after the second dose.

The TCR originated in an adult in good health. The sequencing used peripheral blood, collected on day 0 of AZD1222 vaccination. Rearrangement joined TRBV30 to TRBJ2-1; TRBD1 lines up with 8 middle nucleotides. The DNA sequence is given as TGTGCCTGGAGTGCCAACAGGGGGAGGTACAATGAGCAGTTCTTC. Its amino acids are CAWSANRGRYNEQFF.